This T cell receptor beta chain originates from a study of blood T cell repertoires in COVID-19. Study overall: The samples span acute and convalescent COVID-19 from the United States, Italy and Spain. T cells, B-cell-depleted T cells, or PBMCs provided the cDNA or gDNA that served as material.

V was pared by 4 bases and J by 4 bases, with 12 bases of the junction left unmatched. Germline-derived CDR1 and CDR2 are SGHTA and FQGNSA. The CDR3 runs 18 residues. This table comes from immunoSEQ multiplex PCR, and its TCRdb copy is limited to in-frame clones, with some not included. This table has about 57,000 clones, roughly 85% appearing once. The chain uses TRBV7-2 and TRBJ2-5, with 13 bases fitting TRBD2. The sample consisted of peripheral blood. The TCR originated in a man between 60 and 75 years old with acute or convalescent COVID-19. CDR3 bases: TGTGCCAGCAGCTGGGTGAGACTAGCGGGAGGAGAGGGAGAGACCCAGTACTTC. Translation: CASSWVRLAGGEGETQYF.